These T cell receptor beta chains were read from a single sample in a study of patients and donors after allogeneic stem cell transplantation. One entry per CDR3 protein results from TCRdb running MiXCR on the RT-PCR reads. The sample has about 410,000 distinct CDR3 sequences; 16% are singletons. Sequencing used blood, either unsorted or a sorted T cell fraction (not recorded which). Receptor source: a human donor who was either an allogeneic HSCT recipient or a stem cell or donor lymphocyte infusion donor (not recorded which). It is not recorded whose cells these are; they may come from a transplant donor. CDR3s include the opening cysteine and the closing phenylalanine or tryptophan. The D gene is left open where the match is weak. The size entry is marked missing in some rows and otherwise reads once, few, many or a size class.

abundance: NA
j_gene: TRBJ2-1
d_gene: NA
v_gene: TRBV2
CDR3aa: CASSPRTLSYNEQFF
CDR3nt: TGTGCCAGCAGTCCTCGGACTCTCTCCTACAATGAGCAGTTCTTC

abundance: many
j_gene: TRBJ1-3
d_gene: NA
v_gene: TRBV15
CDR3aa: CATSTDGGSGNTIYF
CDR3nt: TGTGCCACCAGCACCGACGGCGGCTCTGGAAACACCATATATTTT

abundance: few
j_gene: TRBJ1-6
d_gene: NA
v_gene: TRBV12-3/TRBV12-4
CDR3aa: CASSLARDIGTTPLHF
CDR3nt: TGTGCCAGCAGTTTAGCGCGAGATATAGGGACTACACCCCTCCACTTT

abundance: many
j_gene: TRBJ2-1
d_gene: NA
v_gene: TRBV4-2
CDR3aa: CASSQDGQQFF
CDR3nt: TGTGCCAGCAGCCAAGACGGGCAGCAGTTCTTC

abundance: many
j_gene: TRBJ2-7
d_gene: NA
v_gene: TRBV28
CDR3aa: CASSRELGPNEQYF
CDR3nt: TGTGCCAGCAGTAGGGAGTTAGGTCCTAACGAGCAGTACTTC

abundance: few
j_gene: TRBJ2-5
d_gene: NA
v_gene: TRBV12-3/TRBV12-4
CDR3aa: CASSLDGVLGEAVQETQYF
CDR3nt: TGTGCCAGCAGTTTAGATGGGGTGCTGGGCGAGGCTGTACAAGAGACCCAGTACTTC

abundance: NA
j_gene: TRBJ2-7
d_gene: NA
v_gene: TRBV27
CDR3aa: CASSSHGWYNKPYEQYF
CDR3nt: TGTGCCAGCAGTTCCCACGGATGGTATAATAAACCTTACGAGCAGTACTTC

abundance: many
j_gene: TRBJ2-5
d_gene: NA
v_gene: TRBV3-1
CDR3aa: CASSPGGIGEETQYF
CDR3nt: TGTGCCAGCAGCCCAGGGGGGATTGGAGAAGAGACCCAGTACTTC

abundance: few
j_gene: TRBJ2-2
d_gene: TRBD2
v_gene: TRBV18
CDR3aa: CASSPTSGIGGELFF
CDR3nt: TGTGCCAGCTCGCCGACTAGCGGGATCGGCGGGGAGCTGTTTTTT

abundance: NA
j_gene: TRBJ2-7
d_gene: TRBD1
v_gene: TRBV6-1
CDR3aa: CASSKGQGARLFF
CDR3nt: TGTGCCAGCAGTAAGGGACAGGGGGCGCGTCTTTTCTTC

abundance: many
j_gene: TRBJ2-3
d_gene: NA
v_gene: TRBV10-3
CDR3aa: CAIGYRGSTDTQYF
CDR3nt: TGTGCCATCGGTTATCGGGGGAGCACAGATACGCAGTATTTT

abundance: NA
j_gene: TRBJ2-7
d_gene: NA
v_gene: TRBV2
CDR3aa: CASTMGRARYEQYF
CDR3nt: TGTGCCAGCACGATGGGCAGGGCCCGCTACGAGCAGTACTTC

abundance: NA
j_gene: TRBJ2-7
d_gene: NA
v_gene: TRBV2
CDR3aa: CASSKTPLEGYF
CDR3nt: TGTGCCAGCAGTAAAACCCCGCTCGAGGGGTACTTC

abundance: few
j_gene: TRBJ2-1
d_gene: NA
v_gene: TRBV6-5
CDR3aa: CASSYWGGTVDEQFF
CDR3nt: TGTGCCAGCAGTTACTGGGGCGGGACGGTTGATGAGCAGTTCTTC

abundance: NA
j_gene: TRBJ2-7
d_gene: TRBD2
v_gene: TRBV27
CDR3aa: CASSLSASGSYEQYF
CDR3nt: TGTGCCAGCAGTTTATCGGCTAGCGGGTCCTACGAGCAGTACTTC

abundance: few
j_gene: TRBJ2-7
d_gene: NA
v_gene: TRBV19
CDR3aa: CASTKKGGTGSYEQYF
CDR3nt: TGTGCCAGTACCAAAAAGGGCGGGACGGGCTCCTACGAGCAGTACTTC

abundance: NA
j_gene: TRBJ2-1
d_gene: TRBD2
v_gene: TRBV20-1
CDR3aa: CSAARTSGGLSYNEQFF
CDR3nt: TGCAGTGCTGCCCGGACTAGCGGGGGACTCTCCTACAATGAGCAGTTCTTC

abundance: many
j_gene: TRBJ2-2
d_gene: NA
v_gene: TRBV7-3
CDR3aa: CASSSNRNTGELFF
CDR3nt: TGTGCCAGCAGCTCGAACAGGAACACCGGGGAGCTGTTTTTT

abundance: few
j_gene: TRBJ1-6
d_gene: NA
v_gene: TRBV5-5
CDR3aa: CASSLLRSYNSPLHF
CDR3nt: TGTGCCAGCAGCTTACTGAGGTCCTATAATTCACCCCTCCACTTT

abundance: many
j_gene: TRBJ1-2
d_gene: NA
v_gene: TRBV6-5
CDR3aa: CASRYREGHGYTF
CDR3nt: TGTGCCAGCAGATACCGAGAGGGCCATGGCTACACCTTC

abundance: NA
j_gene: TRBJ2-3
d_gene: TRBD2
v_gene: TRBV5-1
CDR3aa: CASNFGTSDTDTQYF
CDR3nt: TGCGCCAGCAACTTCGGGACTAGCGACACAGATACGCAGTATTTT

abundance: many
j_gene: TRBJ1-2
d_gene: NA
v_gene: TRBV12-3/TRBV12-4
CDR3aa: CASSFRGIYGYTF
CDR3nt: TGTGCCAGCAGTTTTAGGGGAATTTATGGCTACACCTTC

abundance: few
j_gene: TRBJ2-7
d_gene: NA
v_gene: TRBV5-1
CDR3aa: CASSYLQGRPYEQYF
CDR3nt: TGCGCCAGCAGCTACCTCCAGGGGCGCCCCTACGAGCAGTACTTC

abundance: once
j_gene: TRBJ1-5
d_gene: NA
v_gene: TRBV7-6
CDR3aa: CASSLEFGTDQPQHF
CDR3nt: TGTGCCAGCAGCTTAGAGTTCGGGACGGATCAGCCCCAGCATTTT

abundance: NA
j_gene: TRBJ1-5
d_gene: NA
v_gene: TRBV19
CDR3aa: CASSPPPRDPSNQPQHF
CDR3nt: TGTGCCAGTAGTCCTCCCCCCCGGGACCCGAGCAATCAGCCCCAGCATTTT

abundance: NA
j_gene: TRBJ2-7
d_gene: NA
v_gene: TRBV20-1
CDR3aa: CSARPVGSSDEQYF
CDR3nt: TGCAGTGCGCGGCCCGTCGGTAGCTCTGACGAGCAGTACTTC

abundance: NA
j_gene: TRBJ2-7
d_gene: TRBD1
v_gene: TRBV12-3/TRBV12-4
CDR3aa: CASSRQGRQGEQYF
CDR3nt: TGTGCCAGCAGCCGACAGGGGCGCCAGGGAGAGCAGTACTTC

abundance: NA
j_gene: TRBJ1-2
d_gene: NA
v_gene: TRBV11-2
CDR3aa: CASSTGKGYGYTF
CDR3nt: TGTGCCAGCAGCACCGGGAAGGGCTATGGCTACACCTTC

abundance: NA
j_gene: TRBJ1-1
d_gene: TRBD1
v_gene: TRBV12-3/TRBV12-4
CDR3aa: CASSQGALWGTEAFF
CDR3nt: TGTGCCAGCAGTCAGGGGGCCCTATGGGGGACTGAAGCTTTCTTT

abundance: NA
j_gene: TRBJ1-2
d_gene: NA
v_gene: TRBV29-1
CDR3aa: CSVDWAANYGYTF
CDR3nt: TGCAGCGTTGATTGGGCAGCTAACTATGGCTACACCTTC

abundance: many
j_gene: TRBJ2-3
d_gene: TRBD2
v_gene: TRBV4-1
CDR3aa: CASSQEGLAGGTQYF
CDR3nt: TGCGCCAGCAGCCAAGAAGGACTAGCGGGAGGCACGCAGTATTTT

abundance: few
j_gene: TRBJ2-1
d_gene: NA
v_gene: TRBV6-2/TRBV6-3
CDR3aa: CASSYSGGLSTPDNEQFF
CDR3nt: TGTGCCAGCAGTTACTCAGGTGGGCTATCGACCCCCGACAATGAGCAGTTCTTC

abundance: NA
j_gene: TRBJ1-3
d_gene: NA
v_gene: TRBV6-1
CDR3aa: CASSPERHLSRNTIYF
CDR3nt: TGTGCCAGCAGCCCCGAGAGACACCTATCGAGAAACACCATATATTTT

abundance: few
j_gene: TRBJ2-5
d_gene: NA
v_gene: TRBV5-1
CDR3aa: CASSLAPPETQYF
CDR3nt: TGCGCCAGCAGCTTGGCACCCCCAGAGACCCAGTACTTC

abundance: few
j_gene: TRBJ2-1
d_gene: NA
v_gene: TRBV14
CDR3aa: CASSQISGSSYNEQFF
CDR3nt: TGTGCCAGCAGCCAAATCTCCGGGAGCTCCTACAATGAGCAGTTCTTC

abundance: many
j_gene: TRBJ1-2
d_gene: NA
v_gene: TRBV7-8
CDR3aa: CASSLALTGKAYGYTF
CDR3nt: TGTGCCAGCAGCTTAGCGCTAACAGGGAAAGCTTATGGCTACACCTTC

abundance: NA
j_gene: TRBJ1-1
d_gene: NA
v_gene: TRBV3-1
CDR3aa: CASSQVRTGGPEAFF
CDR3nt: TGTGCCAGCAGCCAAGTTAGGACGGGCGGCCCTGAAGCTTTCTTT

abundance: NA
j_gene: TRBJ2-6
d_gene: NA
v_gene: TRBV15
CDR3aa: CATSRANRVSGANVLTF
CDR3nt: TGTGCCACCAGCAGAGCAAACCGTGTCTCTGGGGCCAACGTCCTGACTTTC

abundance: NA
j_gene: TRBJ1-5
d_gene: NA
v_gene: TRBV6-2/TRBV6-3
CDR3aa: CASSKGLGRRNQPQHF
CDR3nt: TGTGCCAGCAGTAAGGGGCTGGGTCGTCGGAATCAGCCCCAGCATTTT

abundance: few
j_gene: TRBJ2-3
d_gene: NA
v_gene: TRBV4-2
CDR3aa: CASSQGGPPGTDTQYF
CDR3nt: TGTGCCAGCAGCCAAGGCGGCCCTCCGGGCACAGATACGCAGTATTTT

abundance: NA
j_gene: TRBJ2-1
d_gene: NA
v_gene: TRBV2
CDR3aa: CASTWRGDYNEQFF
CDR3nt: TGTGCCAGCACCTGGAGGGGGGATTACAATGAGCAGTTCTTC

abundance: NA
j_gene: TRBJ1-2
d_gene: NA
v_gene: TRBV19
CDR3aa: CASGTAGAYGYTF
CDR3nt: TGTGCCAGTGGTACGGCAGGGGCCTATGGCTACACCTTC

abundance: few
j_gene: TRBJ1-1
d_gene: NA
v_gene: TRBV29-1
CDR3aa: CSVLVENTEAFF
CDR3nt: TGCAGCGTCCTCGTGGAGAACACTGAAGCTTTCTTT

abundance: NA
j_gene: TRBJ2-7
d_gene: NA
v_gene: TRBV12-3/TRBV12-4
CDR3aa: CASSLNQGLEQYF
CDR3nt: TGTGCCAGCAGTCTCAATCAGGGCCTCGAGCAGTACTTC

abundance: NA
j_gene: TRBJ2-2
d_gene: NA
v_gene: TRBV12-3/TRBV12-4
CDR3aa: CASSGTPTGELFF
CDR3nt: TGTGCCAGCAGTGGGACACCTACCGGGGAGCTGTTTTTT

abundance: few
j_gene: TRBJ2-1
d_gene: NA
v_gene: TRBV25-1
CDR3aa: CASSEEHRGQFF
CDR3nt: TGTGCCAGCAGTGAAGAACATAGAGGGCAGTTCTTC

abundance: many
j_gene: TRBJ2-1
d_gene: NA
v_gene: TRBV29-1
CDR3aa: CSVKSRLGNEQFF
CDR3nt: TGCAGCGTCAAAAGTAGACTAGGGAATGAGCAGTTCTTC

abundance: few
j_gene: TRBJ2-1
d_gene: TRBD2
v_gene: TRBV7-2
CDR3aa: CASSLGISGGANEQFF
CDR3nt: TGTGCCAGCAGCTTAGGTATTAGCGGGGGGGCAAATGAGCAGTTCTTC

abundance: few
j_gene: TRBJ2-7
d_gene: NA
v_gene: TRBV4-3
CDR3aa: CASSQAGGREQYF
CDR3nt: TGCGCCAGCAGCCAAGCTGGGGGTCGGGAGCAGTACTTC

abundance: NA
j_gene: TRBJ1-1
d_gene: TRBD1
v_gene: TRBV28
CDR3aa: CASSRPGTGMNTEAFF
CDR3nt: TGTGCCAGCAGTCGTCCCGGGACAGGGATGAACACTGAAGCTTTCTTT

abundance: many
j_gene: TRBJ1-5
d_gene: NA
v_gene: TRBV12-3/TRBV12-4
CDR3aa: CASSFGTAGQPQHF
CDR3nt: TGTGCCAGCAGTTTCGGGACCGCAGGCCAGCCCCAGCATTTT

abundance: few
j_gene: TRBJ1-4
d_gene: NA
v_gene: TRBV13
CDR3aa: CASSLGQGREKLFF
CDR3nt: TGTGCCAGCAGCTTAGGTCAGGGCCGGGAAAAACTGTTTTTT

abundance: few
j_gene: TRBJ1-2
d_gene: NA
v_gene: TRBV7-3
CDR3aa: CASSLSLNYGYTF
CDR3nt: TGTGCCAGCAGCTTAAGTCTGAACTATGGCTACACCTTC

abundance: NA
j_gene: TRBJ2-7
d_gene: TRBD1
v_gene: TRBV7-9
CDR3aa: CASSLDRTGGLIDEQYF
CDR3nt: TGTGCCAGCAGCTTAGACCGGACAGGGGGCCTCATCGACGAGCAGTACTTC

abundance: few
j_gene: TRBJ2-1
d_gene: TRBD2
v_gene: TRBV3-1
CDR3aa: CASTPSAGGPEQFF
CDR3nt: TGTGCCAGCACCCCGTCAGCGGGGGGGCCTGAGCAGTTCTTC

abundance: few
j_gene: TRBJ1-2
d_gene: TRBD1
v_gene: TRBV5-1
CDR3aa: CASTLQGASNEGYTF
CDR3nt: TGCGCCAGCACCCTCCAGGGGGCAAGTAATGAAGGCTACACCTTC

abundance: NA
j_gene: TRBJ1-6
d_gene: NA
v_gene: TRBV20-1
CDR3aa: CGLNGRANDNSPLHF
CDR3nt: TGCGGATTGAACGGCAGGGCAAATGATAATTCACCCCTCCACTTT